This entry features one T cell receptor beta chain sequence. Antigen unknown. This specimen comes from a study of OX40 agonist ivuxolimab in advanced cancers. Background on the study: People who had prior anti-PD-1, anti-PD-L1 or anti-CTLA-4 therapy could take part, and less than 50% had some. The study, taken as a whole, reports: On average, CD8+ T cells showed a greater number of expanded clones than CD4+.

Autoimmune disease history or systemic immunosuppression excluded patients. Blood got drawn at baseline, again on cycle 4 day 1, and then on cycle 7 day 1. CDR3 length equals 15 residues. The V end was cut by 6 bases, the J end by 7 bases, with 16 bases between. Germline CDR1 and CDR2: LNHDA and SQIVND (reference sequence). Clones were sequenced by immunoSEQ multiplex PCR, and TCRdb holds only the in-frame ones, with some missing. The sample holds roughly 100,000 clones, around 87% seen once. This TCR came from an adult with an advanced solid tumor such as melanoma, head and neck, liver or kidney cancer. This material consisted of CD4+ or CD8+ T cells sorted from blood, taken in a trial of the OX40 agonist ivuxolimab. The gene calls are TRBV19 and TRBJ1-6; possibly TRBD1 for D (5 bases). The CDR3 nucleotides are TGTGCCAGTAGCGAGACGGGACCCGCAAATTCACCCCTCCACTTT. Its translation: CASSETGPANSPLHF. Full variable domain (outside the CDR3, taken from reference TRBV19 and TRBJ1-6): DGGITQSPKYLFRKEGQNVTLSCEQNLNHDAMYWYRQDPGQGLRLIYYSQIVNDFQKGDIAEGYSVSREKKESFPLTVTSAQKNPTAFYLCASSETGPANSPLHFGNGTRLTVT.